This T cell receptor beta chain was sequenced during a study of Tregs in tolerant kidney transplant recipients. CDR1 and CDR2 from the germline V gene are SEHNR and FQNEAQ (reference sequence). This CDR3 comprises 15 residues. Trimming took 2 bases from V and 10 from J; bases not matched to a gene: 12. For this clone: What it recognizes is unknown.

Assay used: immunoSEQ multiplex PCR; TCRdb lists only in-frame clones, some missing. The table lists fewer than 20,000 clones, about two thirds of them singletons. The sequence derives from a human donor in good health. The sample consisted of Tregs from blood cultured with allogeneic cells. The chain links TRBV7-9 to TRBJ2-5; TRBD1 aligns across 8 bases. Written as DNA, the CDR3 is TGTGCCAGCAGCTTATCCCCTGTGCAGGGGGCAGTCCAGTACTTC. Its translation: CASSLSPVQGAVQYF.